This T cell receptor (beta chain) was obtained from a study of T cells in Graves' hyperthyroidism and ophthalmopathy. Broader study findings: Stable hyperthyroidism was told apart from ophthalmopathy by a model built on 13 V-J features. Ophthalmopathy got predicted by the model a median about six months before its onset.

RNA transcripts yielded amplified TCR beta CDR3 regions. With the HTBI primer set, the TCR CDR3 went through a first round of RT-PCR. TCRdb redid the calling of the multiplex PCR reads with MiXCR, one entry per CDR3 protein. Of about 260,000 distinct CDR3 sequences listed, approximately 20% are singletons. As concerns this clonotype: Its antigen is undetermined.

Patients were excluded because of uncontrolled infection, other autoimmune disease, pregnancy or lactation. Clinical symptoms, serum thyroxine and TRAb, thyroid ultrasound and orbital computed tomography were used for the diagnoses. The CDR3 loop spans 12 amino acids. With 7 bases removed from V and 4 bases from J, the gap between germline ends came to 10 bases. The germline V gene has CDR1 MNHNS and CDR2 SASEGT. The gene calls are TRBV6-1 and TRBJ1-1; no reliable D call. This TCR came from a man in his thirties or forties with Graves' ophthalmopathy. Source material: blood. In nucleotides, the CDR3 is TGTGCCAGCACCCTGGGTGGCACTGAAGCTTTCTTT. It is translated as CASTLGGTEAFF.